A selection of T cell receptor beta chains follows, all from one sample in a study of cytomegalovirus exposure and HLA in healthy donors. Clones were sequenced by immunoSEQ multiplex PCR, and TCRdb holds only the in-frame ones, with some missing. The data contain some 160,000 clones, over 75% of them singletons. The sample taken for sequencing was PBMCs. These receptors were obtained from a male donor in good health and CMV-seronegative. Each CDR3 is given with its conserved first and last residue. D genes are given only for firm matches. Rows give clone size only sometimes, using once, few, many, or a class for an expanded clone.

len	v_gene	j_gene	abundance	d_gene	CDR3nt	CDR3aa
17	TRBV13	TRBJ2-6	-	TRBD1	TGTGCCAGCAGCCACGGACAGGGGGCTTCTGGGGCCAACGTCCTGACTTTC	CASSHGQGASGANVLTF
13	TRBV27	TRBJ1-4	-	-	TGTGCCAGCAGTGCCCCGGGGGAGGAAAAACTGTTTTTT	CASSAPGEEKLFF
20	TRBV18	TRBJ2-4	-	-	TGTGCCAGCTCACCACTCATTGTATTTGAGGAGGGTGTCATGAAAAACATTCAGTACTTC	CASSPLIVFEEGVMKNIQYF
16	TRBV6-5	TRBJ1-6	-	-	TGTGCCAGCAGTTACTCGGACAGACCGACTAATTCACCCCTCCACTTT	CASSYSDRPTNSPLHF
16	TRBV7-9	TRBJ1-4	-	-	TGTGCCAGCAGCTTAGGCTCGGGGGGGCTTAATGAAAAACTGTTTTTT	CASSLGSGGLNEKLFF
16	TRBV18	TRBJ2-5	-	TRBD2	TGTGCCAGCTCGCGGACCCCGGCAGGGAGGGAAGAGACCCAGTACTTC	CASSRTPAGREETQYF
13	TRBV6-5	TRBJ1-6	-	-	TGTGCCAGCAGTGGACAGTATAATTCACCCCTCCACTTT	CASSGQYNSPLHF
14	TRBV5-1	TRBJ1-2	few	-	TGCGCCAGCAGACCGGGCGGGCCTACCTATGGCTACACCTTC	CASRPGGPTYGYTF
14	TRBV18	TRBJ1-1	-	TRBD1	TGTGCCAGCTCGCCTGGGACAGTGAACACTGAAGCTTTCTTT	CASSPGTVNTEAFF
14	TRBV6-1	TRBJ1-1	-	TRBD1	TGTGCCAGCAAAACGCGACAGGGTGGTACTGAAGCTTTCTTT	CASKTRQGGTEAFF
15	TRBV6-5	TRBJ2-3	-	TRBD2	TGTGCCAGCAGTTACAGCGGGGTATATGCAGATACGCAGTATTTT	CASSYSGVYADTQYF
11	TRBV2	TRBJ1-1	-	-	TGTGCCAGCATTGCGTTTATTGAAGCTTTCTTT	CASIAFIEAFF
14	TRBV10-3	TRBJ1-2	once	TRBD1	TGTGCCATCAGTGACTCGGGTGAACAGGGGGGCTACACCTTC	CAISDSGEQGGYTF
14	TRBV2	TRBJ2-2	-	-	TGTGCCAGCATGGAATATGGAGGCACCGGGGAGCTGTTTTTT	CASMEYGGTGELFF
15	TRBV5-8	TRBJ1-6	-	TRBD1	TGTGCCAGCCAAACAGGGGCGGTTTCAAGTTCACCCCTCCACTTT	CASQTGAVSSSPLHF
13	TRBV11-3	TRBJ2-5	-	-	TGTGCCAGCAGTTTTAGCGCCGGAGGAACCCAGTACTTC	CASSFSAGGTQYF
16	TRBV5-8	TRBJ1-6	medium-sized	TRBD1	TGTGCCAGCAGCCCCCGGGACAGGGCTCCCCAAAGTACCCTCCACTTT	CASSPRDRAPQSTLHF
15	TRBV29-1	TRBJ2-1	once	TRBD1	TGCAGCGTTTCCCGGACAGGGGGATTTACCGATGAGCAGTTCTTC	CSVSRTGGFTDEQFF
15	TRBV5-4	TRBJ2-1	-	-	TGTGCCAGCAGCTTGGCCACGGGGTGGTACAATGAGCAGTTCTTC	CASSLATGWYNEQFF
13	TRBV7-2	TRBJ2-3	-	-	TGTGCCAGCAGTTGGACTAGGGGGGATACGCAGTATTTT	CASSWTRGDTQYF
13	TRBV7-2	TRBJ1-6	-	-	TGTGCCAGCAGCACGGGACATCGTTCACCCCTCCACTTT	CASSTGHRSPLHF
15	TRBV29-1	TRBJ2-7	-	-	TGCAGCGTTGAAATGCGGGGCGACCTCTCCTACGAGCAGTACTTC	CSVEMRGDLSYEQYF
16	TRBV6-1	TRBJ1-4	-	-	TGTGCCAGCAGTGATTCGCGGGAGGGTACTAATGAAAAACTGTTTTTT	CASSDSREGTNEKLFF
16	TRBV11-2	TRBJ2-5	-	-	TGTGCCAGCAGCTTAGGGGCGGTTGGGAGTCAAGAGACCCAGTACTTC	CASSLGAVGSQETQYF
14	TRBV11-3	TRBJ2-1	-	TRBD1	TGTGCCAGCAGCGTTGGACAGGGGGTTAATGAGCAGTTCTTC	CASSVGQGVNEQFF
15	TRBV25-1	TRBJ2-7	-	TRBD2	TGTGCCAGCAGTGTTAGCGGGGGAGCACAATACGAGCAGTACTTC	CASSVSGGAQYEQYF
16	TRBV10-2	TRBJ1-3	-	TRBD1	TGCGCCAGCGGGGGCCCCGGGACAGGGCTTGGAAACACCATATATTTT	CASGGPGTGLGNTIYF
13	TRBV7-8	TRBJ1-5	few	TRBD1	TGTGCCAGCAGCCCCGGACAGGGGCAGCCCCAGCATTTT	CASSPGQGQPQHF
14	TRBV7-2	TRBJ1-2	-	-	TGTGCCAGCAGCTTGCAGGACACTGGCTATGGCTACACCTTC	CASSLQDTGYGYTF
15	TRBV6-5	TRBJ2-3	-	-	TGTGCCAGCAGTGCCACCGGGGGTAGCACAGATACGCAGTATTTT	CASSATGGSTDTQYF
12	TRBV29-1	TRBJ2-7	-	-	TGCAGCGTTGAGGGGCAGGCCTACGAGCAGTACTTC	CSVEGQAYEQYF
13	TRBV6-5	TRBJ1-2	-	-	TGTGCCAGCAGTTACAACAGGGATAATGGCTACACCTTC	CASSYNRDNGYTF
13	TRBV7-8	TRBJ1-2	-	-	TGTGCCAGCAGCTTACACAGCGGGTATGGCTACACCTTC	CASSLHSGYGYTF
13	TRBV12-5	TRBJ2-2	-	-	TGTGCTAGTGGTTTGAGCTACACCGGGGAGCTGTTTTTT	CASGLSYTGELFF
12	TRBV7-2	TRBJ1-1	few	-	TGTGCCAGCAGCCCATGGGGGGATGAAGCTTTCTTT	CASSPWGDEAFF
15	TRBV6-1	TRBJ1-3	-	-	TGTGCCAGCAGTTCCAGGGATACTGCTGGAAACACCATATATTTT	CASSSRDTAGNTIYF
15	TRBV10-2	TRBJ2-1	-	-	TGCGCCAGCAGTGAGAGGGGTCAGTCCTACAATGAGCAGTTCTTC	CASSERGQSYNEQFF
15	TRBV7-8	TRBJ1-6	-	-	TGTGCCAGCAGCTCGACTAACTCCTATAATTCACCCCTCCACTTT	CASSSTNSYNSPLHF
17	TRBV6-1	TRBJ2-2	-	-	TGTGCCAGCAGTGGACCAGGGGCGCTAATGAACACCGGGGAGCTGTTTTTT	CASSGPGALMNTGELFF
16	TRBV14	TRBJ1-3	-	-	TGTGCCAGCAGCCATGGAAAGGTGAGGGCTGGAAACACCATATATTTT	CASSHGKVRAGNTIYF
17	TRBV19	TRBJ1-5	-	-	TGTGCCAGTAGTATTCGGTTCGGGAGGGGAAACAATCAGCCCCAGCATTTT	CASSIRFGRGNNQPQHF
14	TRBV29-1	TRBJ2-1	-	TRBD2	TGCAGCGTTACAACGACTAGCGGGGGGAAAGAGCAGTTCTTC	CSVTTTSGGKEQFF
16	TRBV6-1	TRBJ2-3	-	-	TGTGCCAGCAGTGAAGCGGCACGCCTGGGCACAGATACGCAGTATTTT	CASSEAARLGTDTQYF
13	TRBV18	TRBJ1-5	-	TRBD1	TGTGCCAGCTCGCCCGACAGGGAACAGCCCCAGCATTTT	CASSPDREQPQHF
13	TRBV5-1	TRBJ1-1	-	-	TGCGCCAGCACCCGCCGAGGTCTCGCTGAAGCTTTCTTT	CASTRRGLAEAFF
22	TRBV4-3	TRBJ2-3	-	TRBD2	TGCGCCAGCAGCCAGCCTGCTTGGGACTTGGTATTTGGGGGGACTAGCGCAAATACGCAGTATTTT	CASSQPAWDLVFGGTSANTQYF
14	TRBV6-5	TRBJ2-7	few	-	TGTGCCAGCAGTTACTCCTGGGAGGCCTACGAGCAGTACTTC	CASSYSWEAYEQYF
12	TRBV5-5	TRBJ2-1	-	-	TGTGCCAGCAGCCCACGTACAAATGAGCAGTTCTTC	CASSPRTNEQFF
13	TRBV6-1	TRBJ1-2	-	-	TGTGCCAGCATCCCAACGGGGGGTGGTGGCTACACCTTC	CASIPTGGGGYTF
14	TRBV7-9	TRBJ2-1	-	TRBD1	TGTGCCAGCAGTTCCGGACAGGGTGGATTTGAGCAGTTCTTC	CASSSGQGGFEQFF